The 8 T cell receptor beta chains reported below all come from one sample, sequenced in a study of beta chain features in type 1 diabetes. Expressed TCRB transcripts were sequenced because the isolated RNA had all been reverse transcribed beforehand. Assay: immunoSEQ multiplex PCR; the TCRdb copy retains only in-frame clones and omits some. The profile shows about 930,000 clones, under 20% of them singletons. Sequenced input: naive CD4+ T cells from blood. These receptors came from a woman aged 18-30 years in good health.

This clone appeared a single time. J is TRBJ2-1 and V is TRBV27; no firm D call. The V gene lost 7 bases and the J gene lost 6 bases, with 13 bases spanning the gap. The germline gives CDR1 MNHEY, CDR2 SMNVEV (reference sequence). This CDR3 is 13 amino acids long. CDR3 sequence reads: CASTTTGSNEQFF. The CDR3 DNA reads TGTGCCAGCACCACTACGGGTAGCAATGAGCAGTTCTTC.

This clone appeared many times. Distinct nucleotide sequences in the sample also encode this CDR3. The CDR3 DNA reads TGCGCCAGCAGCCAAGGTCTAGGTTCCTACGAGCAGTACTTC. This codes for CASSQGLGSYEQYF. The chain joins TRBV4-3 to TRBJ2-7; the D is unclear. V shed 1 base and J shed 1 base, with 8 bases lying between them. This CDR3 comprises 14 residues. Germline assignment: CDR1 LGHNA and CDR2 YSLEER.

The CDR3 here is CASSSGLRGLLQETQYF. In DNA, the CDR3 is TGCGCCAGCAGCTCCGGCCTGCGCGGCTTACTCCAAGAGACCCAGTACTTC. The V gene is TRBV5-1, the J gene TRBJ2-5; no firm D call. Trimming pared 3 bases from V and 1 base from J, leaving 19 bases between. CDR3 length equals 17 residues. Germline V gives CDR1 SGHRS, CDR2 YFSETQ.

The V gene is TRBV11-2, the J gene TRBJ2-5, with D hard to call. V lost 2 bases and J 2 bases, leaving 6 bases between the germline ends. Germline V gives CDR1 SGHAT, CDR2 FQNNGV. The CDR3 spans 13 residues. The DNA of the CDR3 is TGTGCCAGCAGCTTATTATCTCAAGAGACCCAGTACTTC. Translating it yields CASSLLSQETQYF.

The V gene is TRBV11-2, the J gene TRBJ2-5; 8 bases fit TRBD2. Germline-derived CDR1 and CDR2 are SGHAT and FQNNGV. The CDR3 loop spans 14 amino acids. V was clipped by 5 bases and J by 5 bases; unmatched bases: 7. The CDR3 loop reads CASSRGTRRETQYF. The CDR3, as DNA: TGTGCCAGCAGCCGGGGGACTAGACGGGAGACCCAGTACTTC.

V is TRBV10-3 and J is TRBJ2-7; D may match TRBD1 or TRBD2 (5 bases each). The CDR3 length is 14 residues. V gave up 10 bases and J gave up 0 bases, with 16 bases separating them. Germline CDR1 reads ENHRY; CDR2 reads SYGVKD. CDR3 DNA: TGTGCCACCCAGGGACCCACCGGCTCCTACGAGCAGTACTTC. Protein sequence: CATQGPTGSYEQYF.

For the CDR3, the DNA is TGTGCCAGCTCCCCATTACGGGAGGCAGATACGCAGTATTTT. Protein product: CASSPLREADTQYF. The V gene is TRBV18, the J gene TRBJ2-3, with 7 bases fitting TRBD2. The CDR3 has 14 residues. Germline V gene sequence: CDR1 KGHSH, CDR2 LQKENI. J lost 4 bases, V lost 6 bases, and 7 bases had no gene match. Looking up the rest from reference TRBV18 and TRBJ2-3 gives the full variable domain: NAGVMQNPRHLVRRRGQEARLRCSPMKGHSHVYWYRQLPEEGLKFMVYLQKENIIDESGMPKERFSAEFPKEGPSILRIQQVVRGDSAAYFCASSPLREADTQYFGPGTRLTVL.

This clone has just a few counts. In DNA form, the CDR3 reads TGTGCCAGCAGCCAACCACGGAGGGGTGAAAAACTGTTTTTT. Amino acids: CASSQPRRGEKLFF. The J gene is TRBJ1-4, the V gene TRBV28, with D maybe TRBD1 (5 bases). Trimming stripped 6 bases from V and 7 bases from J, with 15 bases between. The CDR3 is 14 amino acids. CDR1 is MDHEN and CDR2 is SYDVKM in the germline V gene.